What follows is one T cell receptor beta chain and its context. Its matching antigen is unknown. This sample was included in a study of shared clonotypes between healthy human individuals. Study conclusions and caveats: Clonotype sharing across donors was expected to vary with sequencing depth.

CDR3 length: 13 amino acids. After removal of 3 bases from V and 13 bases from J, the junction contained 9 bases not matched to a gene. Germline assignment: CDR1 SGHNT and CDR2 YYREEE (reference sequence). In the authors' workflow: With immunoSEQ giving junction-only sequences and no quality scores, filtering differed. The table came from immunoSEQ multiplex PCR; TCRdb's copy has only in-frame clones and leaves some out. V and J calls and clone size are given by that table; D and trimming were obtained from the DNA. The repertoire holds fewer than 1.6 million clones, with just under 99% as singletons.

The sequenced sample consisted of naive CD4+ T cells sorted from blood. Documented subset: CD45RA+ positively selected. The gene calls are TRBV5-4 and TRBJ2-1; 8 bases align to TRBD1. This sequence was found in a young man in good health. The CDR3 reads CASSYPDGTGQFF. The CDR3 DNA reads TGTGCCAGCAGCTACCCGGATGGGACAGGACAGTTCTTC.